Listed below are T cell receptor beta chains from one sample, sequenced in a study of T cell responses to AZD1222 COVID-19 vaccine. Method: immunoSEQ multiplex PCR; TCRdb's copy keeps in-frame clones and lacks some. The top ten hold about 2.6% of the sample, which has 90,000 to 130,000 clones, over 85% seen once. Material: peripheral blood, obtained 28 days after the second AZD1222 dose. All receptors derive from an adult who received the AZD1222 COVID-19 vaccine. The CDR3 runs from the conserved cysteine through the conserved F or W. A D gene is named only where the DNA matches it firmly. Clone size, where shown, is once, few, many, or a class for clones that have expanded.

size,D,J,V,CDR3,DNA
NA,NA,TRBJ2-7,TRBV7-2,CASSNGPGIWGSRSYEQYF,TGTGCCAGCAGCAATGGGCCAGGGATCTGGGGGTCGCGAAGCTACGAGCAGTACTTC
few,NA,TRBJ2-1,TRBV4-3,CASSQVQGTYNEQFF,TGCGCCAGCAGCCAGGTACAGGGCACCTACAATGAGCAGTTCTTC
NA,NA,TRBJ1-5,TRBV4-1,CASSPSGGRNQPQHF,TGCGCCAGCAGTCCCTCGGGCGGACGCAATCAGCCCCAGCATTTT
NA,TRBD1,TRBJ1-4,TRBV6-2/TRBV6-3,CASSYRTGSTNEKLFF,TGTGCCAGCAGTTACCGGACAGGGTCAACTAATGAAAAACTGTTTTTT
NA,NA,TRBJ2-7,TRBV10-3,CAISRTNEQYF,TGTGCCATCAGTAGGACCAACGAGCAGTACTTC
NA,NA,TRBJ2-4,TRBV6-5,CASSSGQENIQYF,TGTGCCAGCAGTTCCGGACAAGAAAACATTCAGTACTTC
NA,TRBD1,TRBJ1-2,TRBV9,CASSFQGEFNYGYTF,TGTGCCAGCAGCTTCCAGGGGGAGTTCAACTATGGCTACACCTTC
NA,TRBD1,TRBJ2-2,TRBV18,CASSPMTGDSTGELFF,TGTGCCAGCTCACCGATGACAGGGGATTCCACCGGGGAGCTGTTTTTT
NA,TRBD1,TRBJ1-1,TRBV11-3,CASSQTGVENTEAFF,TGTGCCAGCAGCCAGACAGGGGTAGAGAACACTGAAGCTTTCTTT
NA,TRBD1,TRBJ1-3,TRBV5-1,CASSRQGVENTIYF,TGCGCCAGCAGCCGGCAGGGGGTGGAAAACACCATATATTTT
NA,TRBD1,TRBJ2-2,TRBV11-3,CASSSRQGNTGELFF,TGTGCCAGCAGCTCACGACAGGGGAACACCGGGGAGCTGTTTTTT
NA,NA,TRBJ2-5,TRBV6-5,CASSYLSRAQETQYF,TGTGCCAGCAGTTACTTATCACGGGCCCAAGAGACCCAGTACTTC
NA,TRBD1,TRBJ2-2,TRBV5-5,CASSLGQGTLLNTGELFF,TGTGCCAGCAGCCTGGGACAGGGGACGCTCTTAAACACCGGGGAGCTGTTTTTT